This T cell receptor (beta chain) was sequenced for a study of OX40 agonist ivuxolimab in advanced cancers. Losses at the gene ends were 4 bases for V and 3 bases for J; bases not matched to a gene: 8. The CDR3 contains 16 residues. The germline CDR1 and CDR2 sequences are MDHEN and SYDVKM. Sequencing was performed with immunoSEQ multiplex PCR; in TCRdb, only in-frame clones are kept and a portion is missing. The sample has about 90,000 clones; 91% are singletons. The sample here was CD4+ or CD8+ T cells sorted from blood, taken in a trial of the OX40 agonist ivuxolimab. This sequence was found in an adult with an advanced solid tumor such as melanoma, head and neck, liver or kidney cancer. V and J are TRBV28 and TRBJ1-2; TRBD1 agrees at 10 bases. As DNA, the CDR3 is TGTGCCAGCAGTTCCATGGGACAGGGGAGTTACTATGGCTACACCTTC. Translation gives CASSSMGQGSYYGYTF.